The next 29 T cell receptor beta chains were all read from a single sample in a study of blood T cell repertoires in COVID-19. Sequencing was performed with immunoSEQ multiplex PCR; in TCRdb, only in-frame clones are kept and a portion is missing. The sample records about 110,000 clones, about 85% being singletons. The sample was peripheral blood. The receptors shown here come from a middle-aged man with acute or convalescent COVID-19.

V and J are TRBV6-5 and TRBJ2-1; 11 bases are shared with TRBD1. Germline-derived CDR1 and CDR2 are MNHEY and SVGAGI. Trimming cost V 2 bases and J 13 bases; bases outside gene matches: 7. The CDR3 has 14 amino acids. The CDR3 protein is CASSYTGQGALQFF. As DNA, the CDR3 is TGTGCCAGCAGTTACACTGGACAGGGGGCCCTCCAGTTCTTC.

The CDR3, as DNA: TGTGCCAGCAGCTTCGGGGGAAGCGGTGGAGGTGAGCAGTTCTTC. It is translated as CASSFGGSGGGEQFF. The genes are TRBV5-4 and TRBJ2-1, with D perhaps matching TRBD2 (6 bases). The ends were cut back, 2 bases at V and 9 bases at J, with 18 bases in the middle. The CDR3 is made up of 15 amino acids. Germline CDR1 is SGHNT and CDR2 is YYREEE (reference sequence).

The V and J genes are TRBV19 and TRBJ1-5; unclear D gene. Trimming took off 3 bases at V and 7 bases at J, with 13 bases between the two ends. This CDR3 comprises 14 residues. Germline assignment: CDR1 LNHDA and CDR2 SQIVND (reference sequence). CDR3 loop: CASSMGRRPQPQHF. CDR3 sequence (DNA): TGTGCCAGTAGTATGGGGAGAAGGCCCCAGCCCCAGCATTTT.

V gene TRBV6-5 combines with J gene TRBJ1-1; D is possibly TRBD1 (6 bases). The V and J ends lost 5 bases and 4 bases respectively, with 17 bases between them. Germline assignment: CDR1 MNHEY and CDR2 SVGAGI. This CDR3 comprises 15 residues. The DNA of the CDR3 is TGTGCCAGCAGTCCACGGGGCAGGGGTGGCACTGAAGCTTTCTTT. It translates to CASSPRGRGGTEAFF.

The chain has TRBV10-2 and TRBJ2-7; the match to TRBD2 covers 7 bases. The germline V gene encodes CDR1 WSHSY and CDR2 SAAADI. This CDR3 region has 14 residues. With 2 bases clipped from V and 7 bases from J, the junction kept 8 bases outside the gene matches. The CDR3 DNA sequence: TGCGCCAGCAGTGAGGGGGCGGGAGAAAGGGAGCAGTACTTC. This codes for CASSEGAGEREQYF.

This clone was seen only once. The rearrangement uses TRBV4-3 and TRBJ2-2; 13 bases are a match to TRBD2. With 4 bases clipped from V and 6 bases from J, the junction kept 14 bases outside the gene matches. This CDR3 has 19 amino acids. Germline V CDR1 and CDR2: LGHNA, YSLEER. The CDR3 here is CASSLPPTSGGISPGELFF. The CDR3 DNA follows: TGCGCCAGCAGCCTTCCCCCGACTAGCGGGGGGATTTCCCCCGGGGAGCTGTTTTTT.

This rearrangement joins TRBV10-2 to TRBJ1-6; unclear D gene. Germline assignment: CDR1 WSHSY and CDR2 SAAADI. Trimming shortened V by 5 bases and J by 7 bases, and 9 bases separated the two germline ends. The CDR3 has 13 residues. Here the CDR3 DNA reads TGCGCCAGCAGTCCGAGCGCGAATTCACCCCTCCACTTT. Amino acid sequence: CASSPSANSPLHF.

V gene TRBV9 combines with J gene TRBJ2-7; D remains unclear. The CDR3 covers 15 residues. V was trimmed by 0 bases and J by 3 bases, leaving 13 bases between them. Germline CDR1 reads SGDLS; CDR2 reads YYNGEE. The CDR3 coding sequence is TGTGCCAGCAGCGTAGAAGCGCACTTTATCTACGAGCAGTACTTC. It translates to CASSVEAHFIYEQYF.

This clone was recorded once. The chain links TRBV19 to TRBJ2-7, with 7 bases matching TRBD2. The CDR3 loop spans 15 amino acids. Losses at the gene ends were 3 bases for V and 4 bases for J; bases not matched to a gene: 9. The germline V gene encodes CDR1 LNHDA and CDR2 SQIVND (reference sequence). The CDR3 nucleotides read TGTGCCAGTAGTATCGGGGCGGGGGAGAATTACGAGCAGTACTTC. Protein: CASSIGAGENYEQYF.

This clone was recorded once. The CDR3 loop is CASRPGQGRGNEQFF. The CDR3 DNA reads TGTGCCAGCAGACCGGGACAGGGTAGAGGCAATGAGCAGTTCTTC. The chain has TRBV6-6 and TRBJ2-1; 9 bases are a match to TRBD1. Germline loops: CDR1 MNHNY, CDR2 SVGAGI (reference sequence). V dropped 6 bases and J dropped 6; count of bases not matched to a gene: 9. This CDR3 region has 15 residues.

This clone was found a few times. The chain recombines TRBV9 with TRBJ2-5, with 9 bases matching TRBD2. Looked up from germline, CDR1 is SGDLS and CDR2 is YYNGEE. This CDR3 is 15 amino acids long. With 6 bases clipped from V and 0 bases from J, the junction kept 6 bases outside the gene matches. CDR3 sequence reads: CASTLSGSHQETQYF. The CDR3 DNA reads TGTGCCAGCACCCTTAGCGGGAGCCACCAAGAGACCCAGTACTTC.

The chain employs TRBV2 and TRBJ2-5; tentative D call: TRBD2 (6 bases). Per germline, CDR1 SNHLY and CDR2 FYNNEI. V shed 6 bases and J shed 5 bases, with 22 bases lying between them. This CDR3 is 16 amino acids long. The CDR3 DNA reads as TGTGCCAGCAGCCGAGGGGTGGTAGCGGCGGCGGAGACCCAGTACTTC. Translated: CASSRGVVAAAETQYF.

This chain connects TRBV30 to TRBJ2-5; 7 bases agree with TRBD2. Looked up from germline, CDR1 is GTSNPN and CDR2 is SVGIG (reference sequence). This CDR3 contains 15 residues. Germline trimming cut 3 bases from V and 5 bases from J; bases unmatched to any gene: 12. This chain's CDR3 is CAWRGSVREWETQYF. As DNA, the CDR3 is TGTGCCTGGAGGGGGAGTGTGCGGGAGTGGGAGACCCAGTACTTC.

The chain combines TRBV30 with TRBJ1-1; 7 nucleotides align to TRBD1. V was pared by 2 bases and J by 0 bases, with 6 bases of the junction left unmatched. This CDR3 region has 15 residues. Germline V gene sequence: CDR1 GTSNPN, CDR2 SVGIG (reference sequence). The CDR3: CAWSPLTGVNTEAFF. DNA of the CDR3: TGTGCCTGGAGTCCCCTCACAGGGGTGAACACTGAAGCTTTCTTT.

The J gene is TRBJ1-2, the V gene TRBV4-3, with 8 bases lining up with TRBD1. Trimming took 0 bases from V and 4 from J; bases not matched to a gene: 7. The germline CDR1 and CDR2 sequences are LGHNA and YSLEER. The CDR3 loop spans 16 amino acids. CDR3 in amino acids: CASSQDGAGGGYGYTF. Here the CDR3 DNA reads TGCGCCAGCAGCCAAGATGGAGCAGGGGGCGGCTATGGCTACACCTTC.

The chain links TRBV19 to TRBJ2-1; TRBD2 aligns across 9 bases. The CDR3 length is 15 residues. The junction had 6 bases not matched to a gene; V was cut back by 5 bases and J by 4 bases. CDR1 is LNHDA and CDR2 is SQIVND in the germline V gene (reference sequence). CDR3 nucleotides: TGTGCCAGTAGTCTATCTAGCGGGGTATACAATGAGCAGTTCTTC. Protein product: CASSLSSGVYNEQFF.

The V call is TRBV5-1, the J call TRBJ2-3; 10 nucleotides align to TRBD1. Germline V gives CDR1 SGHRS, CDR2 YFSETQ. With 5 bases clipped from V and 2 bases from J, the junction kept 5 bases outside the gene matches. The CDR3 length is 15 residues. CDR3 protein: CASRETGGITDTQYF. The CDR3 DNA is TGCGCCAGCAGAGAGACAGGGGGCATCACAGATACGCAGTATTTT.

This chain links TRBV18 with TRBJ2-3; perhaps TRBD2 as D (6 bases). This CDR3 is 14 amino acids long. The germline CDR1 and CDR2 sequences are KGHSH and LQKENI. V shed 4 bases and J shed 1 base, with 9 bases lying between them. The CDR3 is CASSLTSGTDTQYF. The DNA for the CDR3 is TGTGCCAGCTCACTGACTAGTGGCACAGATACGCAGTATTTT.

With respect to this clone: Germline and junction disagree at one end, which may indicate a read error. The CDR3, as DNA: TGTGCCAGCAGCCGCCCTGTGCTGAGCACGGATACGCAGTATTTT. Its translation: CASSRPVLSTDTQYF. V gene TRBV7-2 combines with J gene TRBJ2-3; D unclear. Per the germline V gene, CDR1 is SGHTA and CDR2 is FQGNSA. This CDR3 is built from 15 residues.

The chain is built from TRBV5-1 and TRBJ2-3; D gene unclear. The CDR3 runs 14 residues. The V end was cut by 0 bases, the J end by 6 bases, with 11 bases between. In germline, CDR1 is SGHRS, CDR2 YFSETQ. CDR3 loop: CASSLDPHTDTQYF. The CDR3 DNA is TGCGCCAGCAGCTTGGATCCCCACACGGATACGCAGTATTTT.

In nucleotides, the CDR3 is TGTGCCAGCAGCCCGGGGGGGATTACAGATACGCAGTATTTT. Translated: CASSPGGITDTQYF. The chain recombines TRBV7-3 with TRBJ2-3; 8 bases match TRBD2. This CDR3 contains 14 residues. Germline lookup yields CDR1 SGHTA and CDR2 FQGTGA. V shed 5 bases, J shed 3 bases, and the junction held 4 bases outside the gene matches.

V is TRBV28 and J is TRBJ1-4; D unresolved. The CDR3 consists of 14 residues. With 5 bases removed from V and 8 bases from J, the gap between germline ends came to 15 bases. Germline V lookup: CDR1 MDHEN, CDR2 SYDVKM. CDR3 loop: CASSGSSRREKLFF. The CDR3, as DNA: TGTGCCAGCAGTGGGTCCTCTCGGAGAGAAAAACTGTTTTTT.

V usage is TRBV27 and J usage is TRBJ2-7; 10 bases line up with TRBD1. The CDR3 totals 13 residues. V dropped 5 bases and J dropped 8; count of bases not matched to a gene: 6. Germline values: CDR1 MNHEY, CDR2 SMNVEV (reference sequence). CDR3 residues: CASSADRGRKQYF. The CDR3 DNA is TGTGCCAGCAGTGCAGACAGGGGGCGGAAGCAGTACTTC.

The chain uses TRBV7-2 and TRBJ2-7, with no clear D. Germline V CDR1 and CDR2: SGHTA, FQGNSA. V lost 1 base and J lost 4, with 14 bases in between. There are 15 residues in the CDR3. CDR3 loop: CASSLGPGVPYEQYF. In DNA, the CDR3 is TGTGCCAGCAGCTTAGGTCCGGGTGTCCCTTACGAGCAGTACTTC.

This clone has just a few counts. The V gene is TRBV5-1, the J gene TRBJ2-2; D is possibly TRBD2 (5 bases). In germline, CDR1 is SGHRS, CDR2 YFSETQ. CDR3 size: 14 residues. Trimming removed 0 bases from V and 5 bases from J, with 8 bases in between. CDR3 DNA: TGCGCCAGCAGCTTGGCCGGACTGACCGGGGAGCTGTTTTTT. This translates into CASSLAGLTGELFF.

This clone was counted once. V gene TRBV7-2 combines with J gene TRBJ1-3; D is possibly TRBD1 (6 bases). V lost 6 bases and J 0 bases, leaving 12 bases between the germline ends. CDR1 SGHTA and CDR2 FQGNSA come from the germline V gene. The CDR3 runs to 15 residues. As DNA, the CDR3 is TGTGCCAGCAGTCGACAGGCATACTCTGGAAACACCATATATTTT. Translated, it gives CASSRQAYSGNTIYF.

The V gene is TRBV28, the J gene TRBJ1-5; D is uncertain. The CDR3 has 12 residues. Trimming left V 8 bases short and J 6 bases short, with 11 bases between. CDR1 MDHEN and CDR2 SYDVKM come from the germline V gene. As DNA, the CDR3 is TGTGCCAGCGTGGGCATGAGTCAGCCCCAGCATTTT. Its protein product is CASVGMSQPQHF. Variable domain in full (rest from reference TRBV28 and TRBJ1-5): DVKVTQSSRYLVKRTGEKVFLECVQDMDHENMFWYRQDPGLGLRLIYFSYDVKMKEKGDIPEGYSVSREKKERFSLILESASTNQTSMYLCASVGMSQPQHFGDGTRLSIL.

The chain is built from TRBV5-3 and TRBJ2-7; TRBD1 is a possible D gene (6 bases). TRBV5-3 is identified as an open reading frame with a role that is uncertain. Trimming took off 1 base at V and 1 base at J, with 18 bases between the two ends. This CDR3 spans 17 amino acids. Written as DNA, the CDR3 is TGTGCCAGAAGCTTGAGCCCCCGGGACAACGAGTCCTACGAGCAGTACTTC. It is translated as CARSLSPRDNESYEQYF.

The chain recombines TRBV9 with TRBJ1-1; 8 bases match TRBD1. From germline, CDR1 is SGDLS and CDR2 YYNGEE. The length of the CDR3 is 16 residues. J gave up 0 bases and V 4 bases, and 8 bases lay outside the gene matches. In nucleotides, the CDR3 is TGTGCCAGCAGCCTAGGGACAGGCAGTATGAACACTGAAGCTTTCTTT. It is translated as CASSLGTGSMNTEAFF. Combining the CDR3 with reference TRBV9 and TRBJ1-1 gives the whole variable domain DSGVTQTPKHLITATGQRVTLRCSPRSGDLSVYWYQQSLDQGLQFLIQYYNGEERAKGNILERFSAQQFPDLHSELNLSSLELGDSALYFCASSLGTGSMNTEAFFGQGTRLTVV.